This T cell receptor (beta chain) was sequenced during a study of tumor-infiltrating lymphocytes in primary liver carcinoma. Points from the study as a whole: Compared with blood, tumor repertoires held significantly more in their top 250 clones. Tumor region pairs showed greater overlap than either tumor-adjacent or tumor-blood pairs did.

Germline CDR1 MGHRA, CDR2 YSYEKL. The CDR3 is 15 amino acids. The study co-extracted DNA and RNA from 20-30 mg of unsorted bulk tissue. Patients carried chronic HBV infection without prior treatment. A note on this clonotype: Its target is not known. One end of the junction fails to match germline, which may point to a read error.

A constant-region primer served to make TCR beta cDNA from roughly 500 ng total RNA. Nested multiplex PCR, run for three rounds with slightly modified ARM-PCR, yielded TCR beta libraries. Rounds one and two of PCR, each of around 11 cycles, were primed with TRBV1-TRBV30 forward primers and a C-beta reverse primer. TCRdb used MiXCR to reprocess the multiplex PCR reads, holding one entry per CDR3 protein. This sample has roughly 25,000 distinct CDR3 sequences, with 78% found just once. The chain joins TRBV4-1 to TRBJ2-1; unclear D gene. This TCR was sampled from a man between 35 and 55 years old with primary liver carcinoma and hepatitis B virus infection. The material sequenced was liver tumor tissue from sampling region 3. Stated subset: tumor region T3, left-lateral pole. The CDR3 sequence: CASSPLGNNNDEQFF. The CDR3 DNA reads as TGCGCTAGCAGTCCGCTCGGTAACAACAACGATGAGCAGTTCTTC.